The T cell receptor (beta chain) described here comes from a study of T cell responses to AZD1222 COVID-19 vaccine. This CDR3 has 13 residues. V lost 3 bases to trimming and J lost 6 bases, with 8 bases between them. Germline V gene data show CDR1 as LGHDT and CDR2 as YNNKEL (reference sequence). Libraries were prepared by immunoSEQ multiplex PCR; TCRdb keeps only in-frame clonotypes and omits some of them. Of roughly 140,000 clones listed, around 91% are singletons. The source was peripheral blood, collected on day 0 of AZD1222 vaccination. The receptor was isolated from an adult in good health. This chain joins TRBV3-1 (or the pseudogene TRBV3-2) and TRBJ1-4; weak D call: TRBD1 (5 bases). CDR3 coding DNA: TGTGCCAGCAGCCAGGGGACCGATGAAAAACTGTTTTTT. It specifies CASSQGTDEKLFF.